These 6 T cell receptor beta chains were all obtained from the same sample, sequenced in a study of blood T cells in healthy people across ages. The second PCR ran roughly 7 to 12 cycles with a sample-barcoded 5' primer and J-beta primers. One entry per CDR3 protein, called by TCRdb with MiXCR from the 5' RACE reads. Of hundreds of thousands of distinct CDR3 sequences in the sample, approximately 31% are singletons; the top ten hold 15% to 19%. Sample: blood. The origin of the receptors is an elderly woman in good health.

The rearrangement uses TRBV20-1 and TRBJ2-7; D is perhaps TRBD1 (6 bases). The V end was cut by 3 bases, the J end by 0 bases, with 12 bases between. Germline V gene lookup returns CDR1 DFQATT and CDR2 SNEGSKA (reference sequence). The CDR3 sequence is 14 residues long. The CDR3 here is CSASVTGSSYEQYF. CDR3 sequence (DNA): TGCAGTGCTAGCGTCACAGGGTCCTCCTACGAGCAGTACTTC.

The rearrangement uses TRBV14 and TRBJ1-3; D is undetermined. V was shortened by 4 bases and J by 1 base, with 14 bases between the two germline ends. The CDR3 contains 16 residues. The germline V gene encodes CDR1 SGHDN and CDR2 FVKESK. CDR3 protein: CASSRKASGSGNTIYF. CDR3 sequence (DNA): TGTGCCAGCAGCCGTAAGGCATCGGGATCTGGAAACACCATATATTTT.

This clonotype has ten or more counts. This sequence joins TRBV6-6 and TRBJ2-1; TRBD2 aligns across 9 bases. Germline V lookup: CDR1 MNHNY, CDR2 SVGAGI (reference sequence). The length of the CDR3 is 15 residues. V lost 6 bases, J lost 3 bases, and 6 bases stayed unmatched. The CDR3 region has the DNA TGTGCCAGCAGCCACAAAGCGGGGGGCTACAATGAGCAGTTCTTC. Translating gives CASSHKAGGYNEQFF.

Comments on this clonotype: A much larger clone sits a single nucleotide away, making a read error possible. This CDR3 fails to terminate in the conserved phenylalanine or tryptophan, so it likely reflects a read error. This chain's CDR3 is CASSGGVNTEAFL. CDR3 DNA sequence: TGTGCCAGCTCTGGGGGGGTAAACACTGAAGCTTTCTTG. V usage is TRBV18 and J usage is TRBJ1-1, with D maybe TRBD1 (5 bases). V gave up 6 bases and J gave up 2 bases, with 10 bases separating them. Looked up from germline, CDR1 is KGHSH and CDR2 is LQKENI. The CDR3 runs to 13 residues.

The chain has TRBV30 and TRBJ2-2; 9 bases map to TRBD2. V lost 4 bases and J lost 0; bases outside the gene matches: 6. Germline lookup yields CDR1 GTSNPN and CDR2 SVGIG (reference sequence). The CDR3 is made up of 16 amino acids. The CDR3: CAWKRGGGANTGELFF. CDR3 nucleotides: TGTGCCTGGAAGCGCGGCGGGGGGGCGAACACCGGGGAGCTGTTTTTT.

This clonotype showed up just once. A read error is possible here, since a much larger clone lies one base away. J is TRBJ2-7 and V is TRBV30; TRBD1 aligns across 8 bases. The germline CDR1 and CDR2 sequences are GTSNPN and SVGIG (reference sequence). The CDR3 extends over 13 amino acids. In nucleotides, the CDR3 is TGTGCCGGGAGTATGCAGCGACAGGGGGAGCAGTACTTC. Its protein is CAGSMQRQGEQYF.